The present T cell receptor beta chain was sequenced within a study of T cell repertoires in cytomegalovirus infection. Germline V gene sequence: CDR1 LNHDA, CDR2 SQIVND (reference sequence). The V end lost 6 bases, the J end lost 0 bases, and 9 bases lay between the germline ends. The CDR3 loop spans 14 amino acids. TCRdb re-called the reads through MiXCR, storing one row per CDR3 protein. This table holds 350,000 to 500,000 distinct CDR3 sequences, approximately 31% found once. This clonotype was seen more than once but under ten times. Its antigen is undetermined. The study, taken as a whole, reports: HLA-C-restricted CMV-specific TCR beta clonotypes prevailed in the ex vivo response.

The chain employs TRBV19 and TRBJ2-1; tentatively, D is TRBD1 or TRBD2 (5 bases each). The TCR comes from a human donor in good health (CMV status not recorded). Some clones in this sample may be carry-over from other donors' samples. The sample taken for sequencing was PBMCs. CDR3 protein: CASRAGSSYNEQFF. CDR3 nucleotides: TGTGCCAGTAGGGCAGGGAGCTCCTACAATGAGCAGTTCTTC.